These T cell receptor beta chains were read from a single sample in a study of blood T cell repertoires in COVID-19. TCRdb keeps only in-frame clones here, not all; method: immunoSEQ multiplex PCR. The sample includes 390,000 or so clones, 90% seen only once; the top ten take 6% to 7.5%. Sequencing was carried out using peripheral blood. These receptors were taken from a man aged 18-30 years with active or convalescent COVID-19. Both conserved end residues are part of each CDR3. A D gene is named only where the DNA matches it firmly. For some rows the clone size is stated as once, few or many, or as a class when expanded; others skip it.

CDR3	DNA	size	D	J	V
CASSLSSNQPQHF	TGTGCCAGCAGTTTGAGTAGCAATCAGCCCCAGCATTTT	.	.	TRBJ1-5	TRBV27
CASSEGQGYEQYF	TGTGCCAGCAGCGAAGGGCAGGGCTACGAGCAGTACTTC	.	.	TRBJ2-7	TRBV14
CASSQEAGNNNEQFF	TGTGCCAGCAGCCAAGAAGCGGGTAACAACAATGAGCAGTTCTTC	.	.	TRBJ2-1	TRBV4-2
CASSMPGLAGGRTDTQYF	TGTGCCAGCAGCATGCCGGGACTAGCGGGGGGGCGGACAGATACGCAGTATTTT	.	TRBD2	TRBJ2-3	TRBV13
CASSLDRPLLGTEAFF	TGCGCCAGCAGCTTGGACAGGCCCCTACTTGGCACTGAAGCTTTCTTT	.	.	TRBJ1-1	TRBV5-1
CASSLNYGYTF	TGTGCCAGCAGCCTTAACTATGGCTACACCTTC	.	.	TRBJ1-2	TRBV9
CASSKRTGTDTQYF	TGTGCCAGCAGTAAACGGACAGGGACAGATACGCAGTATTTT	once	TRBD1	TRBJ2-3	TRBV6-6
CASTPWGDYGYTF	TGTGCCAGTACCCCCTGGGGAGACTATGGCTACACCTTC	.	.	TRBJ1-2	TRBV19
CASSLGAMNTEAFF	TGTGCCAGCAGCCTGGGGGCCATGAACACTGAAGCTTTCTTT	.	.	TRBJ1-1	TRBV9
CATTGNNQPQHF	TGTGCCACCACCGGGAACAATCAGCCCCAGCATTTT	.	.	TRBJ1-5	TRBV28
CASSLSSQGARNEQFF	TGTGCCAGCAGTTTATCCTCCCAGGGGGCTCGGAATGAGCAGTTCTTC	.	TRBD1	TRBJ2-1	TRBV28
CASSKSGPSYEQYF	TGTGCCAGCAGCAAGAGCGGGCCCTCCTACGAGCAGTACTTC	.	.	TRBJ2-7	TRBV7-8
CASSDGARSGSYEQYF	TGTGCCAGCAGCGACGGAGCCCGGAGCGGATCCTACGAGCAGTACTTC	.	.	TRBJ2-7	TRBV5-5
CASSIWVGEGEQYF	TGTGCCAGTAGTATATGGGTCGGGGAGGGCGAGCAGTACTTC	.	TRBD2	TRBJ2-7	TRBV19
CSVKGTEKLFF	TGCAGCGTTAAGGGGACAGAAAAACTGTTTTTT	.	.	TRBJ1-4	TRBV29-1
CASSKNIRGGHEQYF	TGTGCCAGCAGCAAAAACATCCGGGGGGGGCACGAGCAGTACTTC	once	.	TRBJ2-7	TRBV21-1
CASSDLQGMVETQYF	TGTGCCAGCAGCGACCTACAGGGTATGGTGGAGACCCAGTACTTC	.	.	TRBJ2-5	TRBV9
CASSLQGLGGYTF	TGTGCCAGCAGCTTACAGGGGTTAGGTGGCTACACCTTC	.	.	TRBJ1-2	TRBV11-2
CASTAAGRVQETQYF	TGTGCCAGCACAGCCGCGGGGAGGGTTCAAGAGACCCAGTACTTC	.	TRBD2	TRBJ2-5	TRBV11-2
CASSPPGHENTGELFF	TGTGCCAGCAGCCCGCCGGGACACGAGAACACCGGGGAGCTGTTTTTT	.	.	TRBJ2-2	TRBV7-9
CASSPGTGVEQYF	TGTGCCAGCTCACCAGGGACAGGGGTCGAGCAGTACTTC	.	TRBD1	TRBJ2-7	TRBV18
CASTGGYSGNTIYF	TGTGCCAGTACCGGGGGGTACTCTGGAAACACCATATATTTT	.	.	TRBJ1-3	TRBV19
CASSPPGTELAKNIQYF	TGTGCCAGCTCACCACCCGGGACAGAACTAGCCAAAAACATTCAGTACTTC	.	TRBD1	TRBJ2-4	TRBV18
CASSSSLYPYEQYF	TGTGCCAGCAGCTCTAGTCTGTACCCTTACGAGCAGTACTTC	.	.	TRBJ2-7	TRBV7-2
CASAPGVNSPLHF	TGTGCCAGCGCCCCCGGGGTTAATTCACCCCTCCACTTT	few	.	TRBJ1-6	TRBV6-6
CASSPGEGNEQYF	TGTGCCAGCAGCCCCGGGGAGGGTAACGAGCAGTACTTC	.	TRBD2	TRBJ2-7	TRBV9
CAVSVQADQPQHF	TGTGCCGTATCAGTCCAGGCCGATCAGCCCCAGCATTTT	.	.	TRBJ1-5	TRBV19
CASSEILASGGYTF	TGTGCCAGCAGTGAAATTCTGGCCTCGGGTGGCTACACCTTC	.	.	TRBJ1-2	TRBV25-1